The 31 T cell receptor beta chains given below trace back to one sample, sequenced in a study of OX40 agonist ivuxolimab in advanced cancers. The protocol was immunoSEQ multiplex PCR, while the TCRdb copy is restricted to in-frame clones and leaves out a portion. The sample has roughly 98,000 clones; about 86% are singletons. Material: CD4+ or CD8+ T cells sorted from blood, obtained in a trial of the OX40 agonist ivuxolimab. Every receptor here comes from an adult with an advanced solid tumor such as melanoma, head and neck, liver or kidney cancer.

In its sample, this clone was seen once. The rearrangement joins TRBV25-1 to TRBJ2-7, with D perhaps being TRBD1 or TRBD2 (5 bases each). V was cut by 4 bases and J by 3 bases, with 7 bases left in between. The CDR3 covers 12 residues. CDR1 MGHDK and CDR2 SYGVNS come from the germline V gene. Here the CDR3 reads CASSGGYYEQYF. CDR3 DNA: TGTGCCAGCAGTGGGGGGTACTACGAGCAGTACTTC.

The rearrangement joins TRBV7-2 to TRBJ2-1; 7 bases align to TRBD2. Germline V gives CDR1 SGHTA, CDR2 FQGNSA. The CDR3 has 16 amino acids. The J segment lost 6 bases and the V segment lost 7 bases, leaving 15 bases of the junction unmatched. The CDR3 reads CASTLTLRGRFNEQFF. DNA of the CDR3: TGTGCCAGCACCTTGACCCTGCGGGGGAGATTCAATGAGCAGTTCTTC.

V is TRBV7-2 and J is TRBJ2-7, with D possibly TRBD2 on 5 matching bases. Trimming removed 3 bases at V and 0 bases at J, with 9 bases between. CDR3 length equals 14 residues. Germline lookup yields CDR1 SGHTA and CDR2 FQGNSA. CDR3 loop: CASSLGVLSYEQYF. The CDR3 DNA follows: TGTGCCAGCAGCTTGGGAGTTCTCTCCTACGAGCAGTACTTC.

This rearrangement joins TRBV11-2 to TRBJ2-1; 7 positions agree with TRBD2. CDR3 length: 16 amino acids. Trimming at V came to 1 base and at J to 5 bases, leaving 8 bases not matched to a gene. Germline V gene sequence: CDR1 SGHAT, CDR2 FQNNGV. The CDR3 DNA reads TGTGCCAGCAGCTTAGGGAGTCTAGCGGCGGACAATGAGCAGTTCTTC. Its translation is CASSLGSLAADNEQFF.

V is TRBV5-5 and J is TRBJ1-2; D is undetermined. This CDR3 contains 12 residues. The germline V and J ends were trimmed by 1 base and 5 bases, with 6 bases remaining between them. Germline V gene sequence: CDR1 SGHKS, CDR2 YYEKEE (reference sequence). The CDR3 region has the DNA TGTGCCAGCAGCTTGCTCGAGTATGGCTACACCTTC. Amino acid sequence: CASSLLEYGYTF. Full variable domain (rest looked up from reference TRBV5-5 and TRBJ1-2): DAGVTQSPTHLIKTRGQQVTLRCSPISGHKSVSWYQQVLGQGPQFIFQYYEKEERGRGNFPDRFSARQFPNYSSELNVNALLLGDSALYLCASSLLEYGYTFGSGTRLTVV.

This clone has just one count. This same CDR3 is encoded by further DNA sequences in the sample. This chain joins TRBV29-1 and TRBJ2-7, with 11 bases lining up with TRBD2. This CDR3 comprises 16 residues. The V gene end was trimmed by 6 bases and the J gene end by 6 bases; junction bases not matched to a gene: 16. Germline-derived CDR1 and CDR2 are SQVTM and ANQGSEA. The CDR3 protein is CSVEKALAGGAGEQYF. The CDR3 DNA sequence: TGCAGCGTCGAAAAGGCGCTAGCGGGAGGCGCCGGCGAGCAGTACTTC.

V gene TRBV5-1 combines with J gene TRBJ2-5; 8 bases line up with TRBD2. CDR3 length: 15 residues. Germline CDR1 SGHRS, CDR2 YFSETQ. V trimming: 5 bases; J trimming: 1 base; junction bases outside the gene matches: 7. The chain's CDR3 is CASRISGKGQETQYF. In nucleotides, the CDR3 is TGCGCCAGCAGGATTAGCGGGAAAGGCCAAGAGACCCAGTACTTC.

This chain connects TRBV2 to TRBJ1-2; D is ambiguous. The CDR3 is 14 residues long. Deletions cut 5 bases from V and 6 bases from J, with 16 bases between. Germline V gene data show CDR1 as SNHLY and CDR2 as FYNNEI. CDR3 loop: CASSRPGGGDGYTF. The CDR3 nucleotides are TGTGCCAGCAGTCGACCGGGAGGAGGTGATGGCTACACCTTC.

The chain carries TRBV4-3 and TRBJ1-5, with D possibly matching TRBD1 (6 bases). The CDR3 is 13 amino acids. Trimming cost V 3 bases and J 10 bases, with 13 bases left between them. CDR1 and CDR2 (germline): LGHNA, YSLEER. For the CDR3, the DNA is TGCGCCAGCAGCCAGGACAGTGACTCCCCCCAGCATTTT. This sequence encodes CASSQDSDSPQHF.

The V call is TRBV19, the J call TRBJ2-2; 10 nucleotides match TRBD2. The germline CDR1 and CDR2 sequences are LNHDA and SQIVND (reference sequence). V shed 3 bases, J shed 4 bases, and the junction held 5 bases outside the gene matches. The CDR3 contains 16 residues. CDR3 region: CASSIGTSVRTGELFF. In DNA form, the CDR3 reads TGTGCCAGTAGTATCGGGACTAGCGTTCGCACCGGGGAGCTGTTTTTT.

CDR3 region: CASTPDTAGGNTIYF. DNA for the CDR3: TGTGCCAGTACCCCTGATACAGCGGGAGGAAACACCATATATTTT. This rearrangement joins TRBV19 to TRBJ1-3; D remains unclear. The V gene lost 7 bases and the J gene lost 4 bases, with 17 bases spanning the gap. CDR3 length: 15 amino acids. Germline loops: CDR1 LNHDA, CDR2 SQIVND (reference sequence).

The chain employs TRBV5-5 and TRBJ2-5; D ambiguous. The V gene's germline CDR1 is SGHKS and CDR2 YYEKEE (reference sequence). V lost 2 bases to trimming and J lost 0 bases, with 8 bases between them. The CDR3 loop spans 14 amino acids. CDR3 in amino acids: CASSFGRYQETQYF. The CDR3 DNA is TGTGCCAGCAGCTTCGGCCGTTACCAAGAGACCCAGTACTTC.

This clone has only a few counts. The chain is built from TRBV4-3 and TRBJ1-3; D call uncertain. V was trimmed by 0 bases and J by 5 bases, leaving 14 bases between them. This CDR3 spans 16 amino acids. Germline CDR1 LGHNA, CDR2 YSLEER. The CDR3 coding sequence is TGCGCCAGCAGCCAAGATCGGGCGCAAGGAAGAAACACCATATATTTT. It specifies CASSQDRAQGRNTIYF.

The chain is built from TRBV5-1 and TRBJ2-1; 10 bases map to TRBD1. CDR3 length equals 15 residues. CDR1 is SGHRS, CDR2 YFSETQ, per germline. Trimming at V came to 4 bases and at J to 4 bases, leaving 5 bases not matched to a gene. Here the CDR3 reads CASSLRQGAYNEQFF. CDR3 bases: TGCGCCAGCAGCCTCCGACAGGGGGCATACAATGAGCAGTTCTTC.

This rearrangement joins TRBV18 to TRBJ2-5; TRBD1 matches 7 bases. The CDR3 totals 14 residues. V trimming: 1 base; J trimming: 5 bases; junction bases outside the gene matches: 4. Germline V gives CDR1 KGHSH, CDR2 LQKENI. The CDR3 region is CASSPRQGRETQYF. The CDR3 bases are TGTGCCAGCTCACCACGACAGGGCCGGGAGACCCAGTACTTC.

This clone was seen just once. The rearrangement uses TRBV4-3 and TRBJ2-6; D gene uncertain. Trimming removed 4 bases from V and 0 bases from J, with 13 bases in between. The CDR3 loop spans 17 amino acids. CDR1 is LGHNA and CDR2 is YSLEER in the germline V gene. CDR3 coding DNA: TGCGCCAGCAGCCCCCAGTACGGATTCTCTGGGGCCAACGTCCTGACTTTC. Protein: CASSPQYGFSGANVLTF.

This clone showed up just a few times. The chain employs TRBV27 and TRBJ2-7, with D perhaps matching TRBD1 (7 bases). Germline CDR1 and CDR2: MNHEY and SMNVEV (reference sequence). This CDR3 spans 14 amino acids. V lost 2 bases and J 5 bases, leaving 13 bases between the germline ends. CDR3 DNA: TGTGCCAGCAGTTTAAAGGAGGGGGCCGACGAGCAGTACTTC. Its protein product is CASSLKEGADEQYF.

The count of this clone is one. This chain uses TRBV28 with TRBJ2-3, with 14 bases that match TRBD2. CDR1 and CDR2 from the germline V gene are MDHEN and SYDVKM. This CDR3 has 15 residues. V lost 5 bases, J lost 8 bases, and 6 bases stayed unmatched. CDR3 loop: CASSIGLAGGFTQYF. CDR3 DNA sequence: TGTGCCAGCAGTATAGGACTAGCGGGGGGTTTTACGCAGTATTTT. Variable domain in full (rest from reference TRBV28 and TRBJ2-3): DVKVTQSSRYLVKRTGEKVFLECVQDMDHENMFWYRQDPGLGLRLIYFSYDVKMKEKGDIPEGYSVSREKKERFSLILESASTNQTSMYLCASSIGLAGGFTQYFGPGTRLTVL.

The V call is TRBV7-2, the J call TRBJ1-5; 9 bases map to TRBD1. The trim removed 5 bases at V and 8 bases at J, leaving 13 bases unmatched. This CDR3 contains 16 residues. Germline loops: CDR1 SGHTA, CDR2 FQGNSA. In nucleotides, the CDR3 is TGTGCCAGCAGCCCGATTCACAGGGGGCGGCGGGAGCCCCAGCATTTT. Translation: CASSPIHRGRREPQHF.

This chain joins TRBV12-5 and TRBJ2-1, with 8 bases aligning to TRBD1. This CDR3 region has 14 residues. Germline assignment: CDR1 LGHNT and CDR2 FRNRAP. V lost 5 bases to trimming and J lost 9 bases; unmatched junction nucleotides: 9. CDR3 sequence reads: CASGSVGTGREQFF. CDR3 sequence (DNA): TGTGCTAGTGGTAGCGTGGGGACAGGACGTGAGCAGTTCTTC.

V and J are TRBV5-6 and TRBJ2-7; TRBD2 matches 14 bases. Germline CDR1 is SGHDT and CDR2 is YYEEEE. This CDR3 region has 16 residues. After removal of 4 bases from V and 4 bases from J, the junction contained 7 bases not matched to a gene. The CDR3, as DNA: TGTGCCAGCAGCCCTCTCGGGACTAGCGGGAGATACGAGCAGTACTTC. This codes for CASSPLGTSGRYEQYF.

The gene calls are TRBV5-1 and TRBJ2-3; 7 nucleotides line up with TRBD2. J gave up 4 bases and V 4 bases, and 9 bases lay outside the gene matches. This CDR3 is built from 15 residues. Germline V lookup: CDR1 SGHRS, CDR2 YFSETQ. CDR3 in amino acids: CASSPAGVGADTQYF. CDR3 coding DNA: TGCGCCAGCAGCCCCGCGGGAGTTGGGGCAGATACGCAGTATTTT.

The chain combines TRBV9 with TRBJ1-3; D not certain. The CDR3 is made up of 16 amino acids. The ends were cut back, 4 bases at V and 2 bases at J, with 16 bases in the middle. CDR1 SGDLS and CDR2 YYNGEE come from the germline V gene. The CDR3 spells CASSPRTGRTGNTIYF. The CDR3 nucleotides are TGTGCCAGCAGCCCTAGGACGGGTAGGACTGGAAACACCATATATTTT.

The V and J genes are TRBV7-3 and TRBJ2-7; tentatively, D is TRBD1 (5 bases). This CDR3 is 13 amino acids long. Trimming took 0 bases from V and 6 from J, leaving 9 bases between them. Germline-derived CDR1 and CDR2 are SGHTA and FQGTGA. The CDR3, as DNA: TGTGCCAGCAGCTTAACTCAGGGATTCGAGCAGTACTTC. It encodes CASSLTQGFEQYF.

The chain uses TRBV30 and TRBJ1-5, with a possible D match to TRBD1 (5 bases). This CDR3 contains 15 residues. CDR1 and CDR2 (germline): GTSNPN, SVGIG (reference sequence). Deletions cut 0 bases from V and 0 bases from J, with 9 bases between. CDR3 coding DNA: TGTGCCTGGAGTGTGGGGGTTTATAGCAATCAGCCCCAGCATTTT. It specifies CAWSVGVYSNQPQHF.

The CDR3 DNA reads as TGTGCCAGCAGTCCCTCGGACAGGGCACAGCCCCAGCATTTT. It translates to CASSPSDRAQPQHF. This chain joins TRBV27 and TRBJ1-5; 8 bases match TRBD1. The junction had 7 bases not matched to a gene; V was cut back by 5 bases and J by 7 bases. Germline CDR1 is MNHEY and CDR2 is SMNVEV (reference sequence). This CDR3 spans 14 amino acids.

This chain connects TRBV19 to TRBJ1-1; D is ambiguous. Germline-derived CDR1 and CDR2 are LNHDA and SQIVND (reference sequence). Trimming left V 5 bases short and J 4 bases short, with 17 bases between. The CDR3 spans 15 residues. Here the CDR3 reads CASSGLLGDSTEAFF. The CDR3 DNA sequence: TGTGCCAGTAGTGGCCTTTTGGGTGACTCCACTGAAGCTTTCTTT.

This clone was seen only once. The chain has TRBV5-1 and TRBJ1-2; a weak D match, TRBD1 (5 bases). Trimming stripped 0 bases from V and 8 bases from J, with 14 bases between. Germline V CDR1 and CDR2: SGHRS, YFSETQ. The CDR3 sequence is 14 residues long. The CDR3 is CASSLEAGSGGYTF. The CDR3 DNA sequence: TGCGCCAGCAGCTTGGAAGCAGGGTCTGGAGGCTACACCTTC.

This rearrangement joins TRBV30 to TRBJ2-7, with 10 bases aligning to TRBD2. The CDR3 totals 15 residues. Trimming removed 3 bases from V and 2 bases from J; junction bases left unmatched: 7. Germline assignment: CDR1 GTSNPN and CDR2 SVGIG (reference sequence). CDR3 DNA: TGTGCCTGGAGCTCCCCCGGACTAGCGGCCTACGAGCAGTACTTC. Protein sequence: CAWSSPGLAAYEQYF.

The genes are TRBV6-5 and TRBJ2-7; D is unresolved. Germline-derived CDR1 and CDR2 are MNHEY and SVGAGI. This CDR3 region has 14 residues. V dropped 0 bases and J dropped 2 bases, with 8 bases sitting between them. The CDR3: CASSYSRGPYEQYF. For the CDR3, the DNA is TGTGCCAGCAGTTACTCCCGCGGTCCCTACGAGCAGTACTTC.

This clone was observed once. CDR3 in DNA: TGTGCCAGCAGCGAGGGGGCGGATACGCAGTATTTT. Its protein is CASSEGADTQYF. V gene TRBV9 combines with J gene TRBJ2-3; 7 bases align to TRBD1. The CDR3 spans 12 residues. V shed 3 bases, J shed 6 bases, and the junction held 1 base outside the gene matches. Germline V gene sequence: CDR1 SGDLS, CDR2 YYNGEE.